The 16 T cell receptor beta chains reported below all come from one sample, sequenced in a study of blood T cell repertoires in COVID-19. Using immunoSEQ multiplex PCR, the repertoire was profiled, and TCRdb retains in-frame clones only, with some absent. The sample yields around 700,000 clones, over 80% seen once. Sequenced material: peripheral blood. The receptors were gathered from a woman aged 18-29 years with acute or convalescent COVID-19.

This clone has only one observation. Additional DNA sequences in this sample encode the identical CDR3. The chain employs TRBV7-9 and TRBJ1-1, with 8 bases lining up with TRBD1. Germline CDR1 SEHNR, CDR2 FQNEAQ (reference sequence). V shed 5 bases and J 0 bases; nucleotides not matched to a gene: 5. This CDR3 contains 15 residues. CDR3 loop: CASSAGQVMNTEAFF. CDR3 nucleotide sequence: TGTGCCAGCAGCGCGGGACAGGTCATGAACACTGAAGCTTTCTTT.

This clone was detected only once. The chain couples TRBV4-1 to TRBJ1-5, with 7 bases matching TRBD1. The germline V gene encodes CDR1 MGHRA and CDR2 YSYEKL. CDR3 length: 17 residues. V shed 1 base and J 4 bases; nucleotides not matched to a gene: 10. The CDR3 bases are TGCGCCAGCAGCCAAGGGCCCAGGACAGGTCTAAATCAGCCCCAGCATTTT. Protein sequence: CASSQGPRTGLNQPQHF.

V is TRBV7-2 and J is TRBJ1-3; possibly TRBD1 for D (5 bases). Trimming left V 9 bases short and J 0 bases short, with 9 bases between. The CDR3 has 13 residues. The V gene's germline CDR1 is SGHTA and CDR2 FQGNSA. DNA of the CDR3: TGTGCCAGTCTGACAGACTCTGGAAACACCATATATTTT. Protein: CASLTDSGNTIYF.

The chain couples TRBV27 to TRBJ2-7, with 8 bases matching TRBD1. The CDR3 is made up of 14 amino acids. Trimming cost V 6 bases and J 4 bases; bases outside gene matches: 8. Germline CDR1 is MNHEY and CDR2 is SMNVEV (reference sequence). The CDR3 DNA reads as TGTGCCAGCAGGGATTCAGGGGGCCGTTACGAGCAGTACTTC. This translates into CASRDSGGRYEQYF.

Here the CDR3 reads CAWSPSRVRRGRNTGELFF. For the CDR3, the DNA is TGTGCCTGGAGCCCGTCCCGTGTCCGCAGGGGGCGAAACACCGGGGAGCTGTTTTTT. The rearrangement joins TRBV30 to TRBJ2-2; 8 bases fit TRBD1. The CDR3 has 19 residues. Germline CDR1 and CDR2: GTSNPN and SVGIG (reference sequence). V shed 3 bases and J 2 bases; nucleotides not matched to a gene: 17.

DNA of the CDR3: TGTGCCAGCAGTACGTGGACTAGCGCGGGCAATGAGCAGTTCTTC. Its protein product is CASSTWTSAGNEQFF. This chain joins TRBV6-5 and TRBJ2-1; TRBD2 matches at 9 bases. From germline, CDR1 is MNHEY and CDR2 SVGAGI. The CDR3 is 15 amino acids. Trimming removed 5 bases from V and 6 bases from J; junction bases left unmatched: 8.

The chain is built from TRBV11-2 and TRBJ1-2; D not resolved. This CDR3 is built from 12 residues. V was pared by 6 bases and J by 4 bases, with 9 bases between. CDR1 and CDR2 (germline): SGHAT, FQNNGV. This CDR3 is CASSNGVYGYTF. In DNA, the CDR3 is TGTGCCAGCAGTAACGGGGTCTATGGCTACACCTTC.

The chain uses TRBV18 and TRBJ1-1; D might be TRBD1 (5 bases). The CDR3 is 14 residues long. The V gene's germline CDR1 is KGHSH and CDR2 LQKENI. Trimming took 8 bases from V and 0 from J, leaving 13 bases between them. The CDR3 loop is CASAGTGMNTEAFF. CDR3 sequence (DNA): TGTGCCAGCGCGGGGACGGGTATGAACACTGAAGCTTTCTTT.

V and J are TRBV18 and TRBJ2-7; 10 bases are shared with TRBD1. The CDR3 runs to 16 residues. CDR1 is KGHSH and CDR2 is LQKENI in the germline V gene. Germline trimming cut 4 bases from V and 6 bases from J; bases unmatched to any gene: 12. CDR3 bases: TGTGCCAGCTCACTGATGACAGGGGGCTTATTCTCCGAGCAGTACTTC. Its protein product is CASSLMTGGLFSEQYF. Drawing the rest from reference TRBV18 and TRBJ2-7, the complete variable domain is NAGVMQNPRHLVRRRGQEARLRCSPMKGHSHVYWYRQLPEEGLKFMVYLQKENIIDESGMPKERFSAEFPKEGPSILRIQQVVRGDSAAYFCASSLMTGGLFSEQYFGPGTRLTVT.

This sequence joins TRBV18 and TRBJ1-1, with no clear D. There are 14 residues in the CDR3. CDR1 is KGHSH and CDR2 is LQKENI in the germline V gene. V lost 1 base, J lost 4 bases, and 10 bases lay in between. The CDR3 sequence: CASSPQQISTEAFF. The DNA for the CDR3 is TGTGCCAGCTCACCACAACAAATCAGCACTGAAGCTTTCTTT.

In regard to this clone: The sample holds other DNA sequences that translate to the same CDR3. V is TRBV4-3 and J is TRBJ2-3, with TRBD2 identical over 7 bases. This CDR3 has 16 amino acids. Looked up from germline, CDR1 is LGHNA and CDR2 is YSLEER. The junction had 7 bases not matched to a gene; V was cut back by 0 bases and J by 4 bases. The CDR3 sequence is CASSQDLGGGADTQYF. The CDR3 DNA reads TGCGCCAGCAGCCAAGACTTGGGCGGGGGTGCAGATACGCAGTATTTT.

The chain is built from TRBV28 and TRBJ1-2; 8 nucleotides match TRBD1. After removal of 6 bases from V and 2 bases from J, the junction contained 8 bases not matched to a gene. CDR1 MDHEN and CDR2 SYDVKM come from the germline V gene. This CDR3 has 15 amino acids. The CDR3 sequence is CASSRPGQVNYGYTF. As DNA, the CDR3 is TGTGCCAGCAGCAGACCGGGACAGGTAAACTATGGCTACACCTTC.

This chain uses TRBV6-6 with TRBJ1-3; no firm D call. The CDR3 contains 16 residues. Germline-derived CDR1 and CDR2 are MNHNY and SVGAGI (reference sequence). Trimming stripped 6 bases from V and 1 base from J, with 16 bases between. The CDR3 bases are TGTGCCAGCAGGCCTCCCGGGCGGGGATCTGGAAACACCATATATTTT. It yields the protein CASRPPGRGSGNTIYF.

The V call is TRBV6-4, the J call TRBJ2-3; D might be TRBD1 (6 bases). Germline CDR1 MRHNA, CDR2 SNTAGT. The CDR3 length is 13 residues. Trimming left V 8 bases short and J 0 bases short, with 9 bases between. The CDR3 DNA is TGTGCCAGCGGGGACACTAGCACAGATACGCAGTATTTT. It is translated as CASGDTSTDTQYF.

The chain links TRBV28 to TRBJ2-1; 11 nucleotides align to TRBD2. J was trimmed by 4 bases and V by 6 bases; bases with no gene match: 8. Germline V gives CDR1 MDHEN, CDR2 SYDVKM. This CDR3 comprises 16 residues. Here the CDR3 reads CASSLRGTSGYNEQFF. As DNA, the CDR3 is TGTGCCAGCAGCCTTCGGGGGACTAGCGGATACAATGAGCAGTTCTTC.

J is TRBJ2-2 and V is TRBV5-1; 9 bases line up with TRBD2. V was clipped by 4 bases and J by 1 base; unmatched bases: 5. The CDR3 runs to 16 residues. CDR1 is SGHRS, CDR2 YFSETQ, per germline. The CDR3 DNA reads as TGCGCCAGCAGCCCGGGACTAGCTGGGAACACCGGGGAGCTGTTTTTT. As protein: CASSPGLAGNTGELFF.